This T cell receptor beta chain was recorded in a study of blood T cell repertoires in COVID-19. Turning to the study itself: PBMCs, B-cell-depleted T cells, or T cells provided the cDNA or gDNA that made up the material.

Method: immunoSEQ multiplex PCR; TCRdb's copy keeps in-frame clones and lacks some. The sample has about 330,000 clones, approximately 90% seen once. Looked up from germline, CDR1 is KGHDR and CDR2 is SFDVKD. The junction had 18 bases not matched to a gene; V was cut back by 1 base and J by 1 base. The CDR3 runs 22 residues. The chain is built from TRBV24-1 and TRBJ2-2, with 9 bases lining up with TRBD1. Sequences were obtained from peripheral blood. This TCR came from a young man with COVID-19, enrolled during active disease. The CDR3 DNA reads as TGTGCCACCAGTGATTTTGCAGGGGTTGGTACAGGGGGCGCGAGGAACACCGGGGAGCTGTTTTTT. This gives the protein CATSDFAGVGTGGARNTGELFF.